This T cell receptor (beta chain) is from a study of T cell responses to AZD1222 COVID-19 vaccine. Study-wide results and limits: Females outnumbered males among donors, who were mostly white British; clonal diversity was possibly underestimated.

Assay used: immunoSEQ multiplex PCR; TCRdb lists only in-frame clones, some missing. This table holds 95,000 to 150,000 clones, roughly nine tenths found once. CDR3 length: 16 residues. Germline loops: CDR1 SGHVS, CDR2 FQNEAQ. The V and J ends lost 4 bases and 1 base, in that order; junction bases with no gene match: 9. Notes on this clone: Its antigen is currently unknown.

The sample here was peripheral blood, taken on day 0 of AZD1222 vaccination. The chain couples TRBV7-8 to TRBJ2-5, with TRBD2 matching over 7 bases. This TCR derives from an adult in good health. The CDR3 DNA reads TGTGCCAGCAGCTCTCGAGCGGGGAAGGGCCAAGAGACCCAGTACTTC. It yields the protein CASSSRAGKGQETQYF.